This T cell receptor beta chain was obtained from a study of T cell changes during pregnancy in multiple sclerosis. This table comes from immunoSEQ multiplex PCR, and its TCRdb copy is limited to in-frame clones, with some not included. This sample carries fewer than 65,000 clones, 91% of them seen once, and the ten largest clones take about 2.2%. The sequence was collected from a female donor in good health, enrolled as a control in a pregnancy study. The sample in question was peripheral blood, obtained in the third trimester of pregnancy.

This chain's CDR3 is CASGDGQGEYEQYF. The CDR3, as DNA: TGTGCCAGCGGCGACGGACAGGGGGAGTACGAGCAGTACTTC. The rearrangement joins TRBV27 to TRBJ2-7; TRBD1 agrees at 10 bases. Germline CDR1 MNHEY, CDR2 SMNVEV (reference sequence). The CDR3 length is 14 residues. The V segment lost 8 bases and the J segment 4 bases; nucleotides outside the gene matches: 8.